Each of the 29 T cell receptor beta chains below was sequenced from the same sample in a study of T cell repertoires in cytomegalovirus infection. Using its own MiXCR run on the reads, TCRdb lists one record per CDR3 protein. Of approximately 700,000 distinct CDR3 sequences listed, under 40% are singletons. The source material was PBMCs. The source is a human donor in good health (CMV status not recorded). Some clones in this sample may be carry-over from other donors' samples.

DNA of the CDR3: TGTGCCAGCAGTTTAGCCCCGGCTTCGGCAAATTCACCCCTCCACTTT. Protein sequence: CASSLAPASANSPLHF. J is TRBJ1-6 and V is TRBV12-3 or TRBV12-4, with no clear D. This CDR3 is 16 amino acids long. Trimming stripped 0 bases from V and 7 bases from J, with 13 bases between.

V is TRBV19 and J is TRBJ1-1; D not certain. The CDR3 runs 15 residues. Looked up from germline, CDR1 is LNHDA and CDR2 is SQIVND (reference sequence). V lost 6 bases and J 0 bases, leaving 14 bases between the germline ends. The CDR3 DNA is TGTGCCAGTAGACCGACGGCCGCCATGAACACTGAAGCTTTCTTT. This sequence encodes CASRPTAAMNTEAFF.

This clonotype was observed many times. The chain combines TRBV12-3 or TRBV12-4 with TRBJ2-1, with D maybe TRBD1 (6 bases). V was trimmed by 8 bases and J by 2 bases, leaving 13 bases between them. The CDR3 is 14 amino acids. The CDR3 DNA follows: TGTGCCAGCCAGGTGGGACAACCCTACAATGAGCAGTTCTTC. As protein: CASQVGQPYNEQFF.

The rearrangement uses TRBV12-3 or TRBV12-4 and TRBJ2-3; D possibly corresponds to TRBD1 (6 bases). The CDR3 length is 14 residues. Trimming cost V 5 bases and J 5 bases, with 14 bases left between them. This CDR3 is CASSIDEGEDTQYF. The CDR3 bases are TGTGCCAGCAGTATAGACGAGGGGGAAGATACGCAGTATTTT.

This clonotype was seen more than once but under ten times. The V and J genes are TRBV20-1 and TRBJ1-5, with 7 bases identical to TRBD1. The CDR3 is 13 residues long. From germline, CDR1 is DFQATT and CDR2 SNEGSKA (reference sequence). The CDR3 sequence is CRKTGTDNQPQHF. In DNA form, the CDR3 reads TGCAGGAAAACCGGGACAGACAATCAGCCCCAGCATTTT.

The chain carries TRBV11-2 and TRBJ2-5; D possibly corresponds to TRBD1 (5 bases). This CDR3 comprises 15 residues. Trimming pared 7 bases from V and 2 bases from J, leaving 17 bases between. Germline CDR1 and CDR2: SGHAT and FQNNGV. DNA for the CDR3: TGTGCCAGCAAGGGTCGGGCAGGGTGGCAAGAGACCCAGTACTTC. This codes for CASKGRAGWQETQYF.

This clonotype showed up just a few times. J is TRBJ1-2 and V is TRBV28; D is perhaps TRBD1 (5 bases). Germline assignment: CDR1 MDHEN and CDR2 SYDVKM. V was clipped by 0 bases and J by 4 bases, with 12 bases between them. This CDR3 region has 15 residues. CDR3 sequence reads: CASSLWAGTVYGYTF. CDR3 DNA: TGTGCCAGCAGTTTATGGGCCGGGACCGTCTATGGCTACACCTTC.

V usage is TRBV29-1 and J usage is TRBJ2-7; D gene ambiguous. This CDR3 has 14 amino acids. Germline V gene lookup returns CDR1 SQVTM and CDR2 ANQGSEA. The V end lost 4 bases, the J end lost 2 bases, and 15 bases lay between the germline ends. The CDR3 bases are TGCAGCGTTGCATCGTCAGTAGCCCCCTACGAGCAGTACTTC. It yields the protein CSVASSVAPYEQYF.

This clonotype appeared a single time. The chain has TRBV11-2 and TRBJ2-7; no firm D call. The CDR3 loop spans 14 amino acids. The V and J ends lost 3 bases and 2 bases respectively, with 11 bases between them. In germline, CDR1 is SGHAT, CDR2 FQNNGV. CDR3 loop: CASSFPGTTYEQYF. CDR3 bases: TGTGCCAGCAGCTTCCCAGGAACAACCTACGAGCAGTACTTC.

The V gene is TRBV27, the J gene TRBJ1-5; tentative D call: TRBD1 (6 bases). V lost 6 bases and J lost 9, with 21 bases in between. CDR1 is MNHEY and CDR2 is SMNVEV in the germline V gene (reference sequence). This CDR3 is 15 amino acids long. CDR3 in amino acids: CASSPARGGGRPQHF. CDR3 nucleotides: TGTGCCAGCAGCCCGGCGCGGGGGGGCGGGAGGCCCCAGCATTTT.

This clonotype was counted a single time. The chain carries TRBV3-1 and TRBJ2-7; possible D gene TRBD2, 6 bases. CDR1 and CDR2 from the germline V gene are LGHDT and YNNKEL (reference sequence). The CDR3 extends over 15 amino acids. V dropped 3 bases and J dropped 2 bases, with 14 bases sitting between them. As DNA, the CDR3 is TGTGCCAGCAGCCAGGAACCGGGACTTCCCTACGAGCAGTACTTC. Its protein is CASSQEPGLPYEQYF.

This clonotype has only one observation. As the CDR3 is not closed by the conserved phenylalanine or tryptophan, this likely results from a read error. Because the CDR3's place on the DNA is in doubt, the DNA is left out and the CDR3 is given as listed by TCRdb. V usage is TRBV6-6 and J usage is TRBJ2-3; the table's D call TRBD1 went unverified against the DNA. Germline values: CDR1 MNHNY, CDR2 SVGAGI (reference sequence). The CDR3 sequence runs 15 residues, both termini included. The CDR3 reads CASDLTGQGPLEEYI.

This chain connects TRBV12-3 or TRBV12-4 to TRBJ2-1; 9 nucleotides line up with TRBD2. V shed 6 bases and J 5 bases; nucleotides not matched to a gene: 5. CDR3 length equals 14 residues. CDR3 in amino acids: CASRRIAGDNEQFF. The CDR3 DNA sequence: TGTGCCAGCAGACGTATAGCGGGGGACAATGAGCAGTTCTTC.

Comments on this clonotype: The junction does not match germline at one end; this may be a read error. The chain employs TRBV5-1 and TRBJ1-3; D not resolved. The CDR3 is 15 amino acids. The germline gives CDR1 SGHRS, CDR2 YFSETQ. The CDR3 sequence is CASSEGSTSGYTIYF. As DNA, the CDR3 is TGCGCCAGCAGCGAAGGCAGCACCTCTGGATACACCATATATTTT.

This clonotype was recorded once. This chain uses TRBV27 with TRBJ2-4, with 8 nucleotides matching TRBD2. Germline CDR1 reads MNHEY; CDR2 reads SMNVEV (reference sequence). The CDR3 sequence is 15 residues long. The V and J ends lost 5 bases and 8 bases, in that order; junction bases with no gene match: 11. CDR3 protein: CASSLGGASRDIQYF. In DNA form, the CDR3 reads TGTGCCAGCAGTCTCGGGGGGGCCAGTCGGGACATTCAGTACTTC.

This clonotype appeared once. The chain joins TRBV6-6 to TRBJ2-7, with D unclear. Trimming took off 7 bases at V and 6 bases at J, with 22 bases between the two ends. CDR3 length equals 15 residues. The V gene's germline CDR1 is MNHNY and CDR2 SVGAGI (reference sequence). The CDR3 region is CASTPPEARDGEQYF. The CDR3 nucleotides read TGTGCCAGCACCCCACCTGAGGCTAGAGACGGCGAGCAGTACTTC.

This clonotype occurred a few times. V is TRBV7-2 and J is TRBJ1-1; D unclear. The length of the CDR3 is 11 residues. The ends were cut back, 1 base at V and 11 bases at J, with 8 bases in the middle. Germline CDR1 is SGHTA and CDR2 is FQGNSA. CDR3: CASSLEERAFF. DNA for the CDR3: TGTGCCAGCAGCTTAGAGGAAAGGGCTTTCTTT. Full variable domain (missing parts from reference TRBV7-2 and TRBJ1-1): GAGVSQSPSNKVTEKGKDVELRCDPISGHTALYWYRQSLGQGLEFLIYFQGNSAPDKSGLPSDRFSAERTGGSVSTLTIQRTQQEDSAVYLCASSLEERAFFGQGTRLTVV.

This clonotype was counted a few times. The chain recombines TRBV7-2 with TRBJ1-4, with TRBD1 matching 7 bases. This CDR3 is built from 14 residues. The V gene's germline CDR1 is SGHTA and CDR2 FQGNSA. V gave up 5 bases and J gave up 14 bases; unmatched junction bases: 14. In DNA, the CDR3 is TGTGCCAGCAGCCCACCGGGACAGAGACCTGAGCTGTTTTTT. Translation gives CASSPPGQRPELFF.

The chain recombines TRBV7-4 with TRBJ2-1; 13 bases agree with TRBD2. The V gene end was trimmed by 0 bases and the J gene end by 9 bases; junction bases not matched to a gene: 8. The germline CDR1 and CDR2 sequences are SGHVT and SQSDAQ. The CDR3 loop spans 17 amino acids. Here the CDR3 reads CASSLAKLAGGPGEQFF. The CDR3 nucleotides are TGTGCCAGCAGCTTAGCAAAACTAGCGGGAGGGCCCGGTGAGCAGTTCTTC. The full variable domain, with the rest looked up from reference TRBV7-4 and TRBJ2-1, is GAGVSQSPRYKVAKRGRDVALRCDSISGHVTLYWYRQTLGQGSEVLTYSQSDAQRDKSGRPSGRFSAERPERSVSTLKIQRTEQGDSAVYLCASSLAKLAGGPGEQFFGPGTRLTVL.

This clonotype was counted at least ten times. The gene calls are TRBV7-2 and TRBJ1-2; possible D gene TRBD1, 5 bases. V lost 5 bases to trimming and J lost 3 bases, with 13 bases between them. Germline CDR1 is SGHTA and CDR2 is FQGNSA. The CDR3 consists of 14 residues. The CDR3, as DNA: TGTGCCAGCAGCCTTCGCGGGGCCGACTATGGCTACACCTTC. This translates into CASSLRGADYGYTF.

This clonotype was seen a few times. The V call is TRBV4-1, the J call TRBJ2-7; no clear D gene. The CDR3 runs to 14 residues. Germline-derived CDR1 and CDR2 are MGHRA and YSYEKL. V was trimmed by 5 bases and J by 2 bases, leaving 13 bases between them. In DNA, the CDR3 is TGCGCCAGCAGCTCCCCTATGGAAACCTACGAGCAGTACTTC. Its translation: CASSSPMETYEQYF.

The J gene is TRBJ1-1, the V gene TRBV20-1; 7 bases are a match to TRBD1. V shed 5 bases and J 6 bases; nucleotides not matched to a gene: 15. There are 15 residues in the CDR3. Per germline, CDR1 DFQATT and CDR2 SNEGSKA (reference sequence). The CDR3 coding sequence is TGCAGTGCTCCCCAACCCGTACAGGGGAGGTCTGAAGCTTTCTTT. Translation: CSAPQPVQGRSEAFF.

This clonotype has only a few counts. The genes are TRBV28 and TRBJ2-2, with a tentative D call TRBD1 (5 bases). The CDR3 covers 15 residues. CDR1 and CDR2 (germline): MDHEN, SYDVKM. V was pared by 2 bases and J by 9 bases, with 16 bases between. The CDR3 sequence is CASSLIRGNGRELFF. The CDR3 bases are TGTGCCAGCAGTTTAATAAGGGGCAACGGGCGGGAGCTGTTTTTT.

Ten or more counts support this clonotype. The CDR3: CASSLPRNNSPLHF. The DNA of the CDR3 is TGTGCCAGCAGCTTACCCAGAAATAATTCACCCCTCCACTTT. The chain combines TRBV7-2 with TRBJ1-6; D not resolved. Per germline, CDR1 SGHTA and CDR2 FQGNSA. V was clipped by 2 bases and J by 5 bases, with 7 bases between them. This CDR3 is 14 amino acids long.

This clonotype has a count of ten or more. The chain employs TRBV11-2 and TRBJ2-5; 9 bases map to TRBD1. The CDR3 covers 14 residues. The V segment lost 5 bases and the J segment 4 bases; nucleotides outside the gene matches: 5. Germline values: CDR1 SGHAT, CDR2 FQNNGV. CDR3 nucleotides: TGTGCCAGCAGCCCGACAGGGGGAGCAGAGACCCAGTACTTC. Translating gives CASSPTGGAETQYF.

The genes are TRBV24-1 and TRBJ2-2; D call uncertain. The CDR3 has 12 residues. The V end was cut by 3 bases, the J end by 6 bases, with 4 bases between. Looked up from germline, CDR1 is KGHDR and CDR2 is SFDVKD. CDR3 sequence reads: CATSDPPGELFF. The CDR3 nucleotides read TGTGCCACCAGTGATCCGCCCGGGGAGCTGTTTTTT.

This clonotype was recorded only once. Its ends do not fully match the called genes, so a read error is possible. The J gene is TRBJ1-2, the V gene TRBV5-6; a possible D gene is TRBD1 (6 bases). This CDR3 is 15 amino acids long. Looked up from germline, CDR1 is SGHDT and CDR2 is YYEEEE. CDR3 amino acids: CASSWGAGVIYCYTF. CDR3 in DNA: TGTGCCAGCAGCTGGGGGGCGGGGGTGATCTATTGCTACACCTTC.

Concerning this clonotype itself: Since the CDR3 does not end with the conserved phenylalanine or tryptophan, this likely comes from a read error. V and J are TRBV6-6 and TRBJ1-5, with TRBD1 identical over 8 bases. The CDR3 extends over 13 amino acids. The trim removed 5 bases at V and 6 bases at J, leaving 3 bases unmatched. Germline lookup yields CDR1 MNHNY and CDR2 SVGAGI (reference sequence). This CDR3 is CASSADRVQPQHY. The CDR3, as DNA: TGTGCCAGCAGTGCGGACAGGGTTCAGCCCCAGCATTAT.

The J gene is TRBJ1-2, the V gene TRBV5-1, with TRBD1 matching over 7 bases. The V gene end was trimmed by 4 bases and the J gene end by 4 bases; junction bases not matched to a gene: 7. Germline V CDR1 and CDR2: SGHRS, YFSETQ. The CDR3 contains 14 residues. The chain's CDR3 is CASSIQQGIYGYTF. The CDR3 nucleotides read TGCGCCAGCAGCATACAACAGGGGATCTATGGCTACACCTTC.